The clone carrying this T cell receptor beta chain was observed a few times. Its target is unknown. Different DNA sequences within this sample yield the same CDR3. These data come from a study of shared clonotypes between healthy human individuals. Participating donors were healthy, HIV-negative adults free of recent acute infections or vaccinations. Sequenced by immunoSEQ multiplex PCR; TCRdb stores in-frame clones only, minus some. The repertoire holds hundreds of thousands of clones, with roughly 70% as singletons. Whole-study findings and limits: As a rule, naive subsets had a larger estimated richness than memory subsets. Only a few donors were included, so the genetic and exposure-history diversity represented was limited. Blood was the only sampled material, and tissue repertoires likely differ.

Germline assignment: CDR1 LGHNA and CDR2 YNFKEQ. The CDR3 runs to 15 residues. The V end was cut by 4 bases, the J end by 4 bases, with 14 bases between. The sequence came from a woman aged 25 to 39 in good health. Source material: memory CD4+ T cells sorted from blood. The sample's subset: CD45RA-negative fraction. The genes are TRBV4-2 and TRBJ2-1, with D tentatively TRBD1 (6 bases). CDR3 coding DNA: TGTGCCAGCAGCCCATCTGGGGGCGGTTACAATGAGCAGTTCTTC. This encodes CASSPSGGGYNEQFF.